Listed below are T cell receptor beta chains from one sample, sequenced in a study of long-term antiretroviral therapy in people with HIV. This table comes from immunoSEQ multiplex PCR, and its TCRdb copy is limited to in-frame clones, with some not included. The sample records around 33,000 clones, roughly 85% being singletons. The source material was unsorted PBMCs, sampled 0.4 years before starting antiretroviral therapy. These TCRs come from a man between 18 and 35 years old with HIV. The CDR3 runs from the conserved cysteine through the conserved F or W. D genes are given only for firm matches. Only some rows state a clone size, as once, few, many or a class for expanded clones.

TRBJ2-2	NA	NA	TRBV23-1	CASSLTGELFF	TGCGCCAGCAGCCTCACCGGGGAGCTGTTTTTT
TRBJ1-4	once	TRBD1	TRBV7-8	CASSLALGTGGLNEKLFF	TGTGCCAGCAGCTTAGCGTTAGGGACAGGGGGCCTTAATGAAAAACTGTTTTTT
TRBJ1-5	NA	NA	TRBV29-1	CSDMRDDQPQHF	TGCAGCGACATGAGGGACGATCAGCCCCAGCATTTT
TRBJ1-2	NA	NA	TRBV9	CASSVSIRGEDYGYTF	TGTGCCAGCAGCGTATCCATCCGGGGGGAAGACTATGGCTACACCTTC
TRBJ2-7	once	TRBD2	TRBV9	CASSPSGNTYEQYF	TGTGCCAGCAGCCCTAGCGGAAATACCTACGAGCAGTACTTC
TRBJ2-1	NA	TRBD1	TRBV5-1	CASSPGTASYNEQFF	TGCGCCAGCAGCCCCGGGACAGCTTCTTACAATGAGCAGTTCTTC
TRBJ2-2	NA	TRBD1	TRBV6-1	CASSPGQGEAGELFF	TGTGCCAGCAGTCCGGGACAGGGGGAAGCCGGGGAGCTGTTTTTT
TRBJ2-7	NA	TRBD1	TRBV2	CANGGQALYEQYF	TGTGCCAACGGGGGACAGGCCCTCTACGAGCAGTACTTC
TRBJ1-4	once	TRBD1	TRBV11-2	CASSRPVTGHEKLFF	TGTGCCAGCAGCCGACCTGTGACAGGGCATGAAAAACTGTTTTTT
TRBJ1-3	NA	TRBD1	TRBV5-1	CASSRGQPAGNTIYF	TGCGCCAGCAGCCGGGGACAGCCGGCAGGAAACACCATATATTTT
TRBJ2-1	NA	NA	TRBV2	CASSESTYSYNEQFF	TGTGCCAGCAGTGAATCCACTTACTCCTACAATGAGCAGTTCTTC
TRBJ2-6	NA	NA	TRBV4-1	CASSQEGQGVSGANVLTF	TGCGCCAGCAGCCAAGAAGGGCAGGGAGTCTCTGGGGCCAACGTCCTGACTTTC
TRBJ2-3	once	NA	TRBV7-9	CASSLGVTDTQYF	TGTGCCAGCAGCTTGGGAGTCACAGATACGCAGTATTTT
TRBJ2-5	NA	TRBD2	TRBV9	CASSSSGGVSGTQYF	TGTGCCAGCAGCTCTAGCGGGGGGGTTTCTGGGACCCAGTACTTC
TRBJ1-2	few	TRBD1	TRBV19	CATHSMAGTGGNYGYTF	TGTGCCACACACTCGATGGCCGGGACAGGGGGCAACTATGGCTACACCTTC
TRBJ2-3	NA	NA	TRBV11-2	CASSGGWDTQYF	TGTGCCAGCAGCGGGGGCTGGGATACGCAGTATTTT
TRBJ2-7	NA	NA	TRBV30	CAWSSPDYFYEQYF	TGTGCCTGGAGTTCCCCGGATTACTTCTACGAGCAGTACTTC
TRBJ2-7	NA	NA	TRBV2	CASSASAGALINEQYF	TGTGCCAGCAGTGCTAGTGCAGGGGCCCTAATTAATGAGCAGTACTTC
TRBJ1-6	NA	TRBD1	TRBV14	CASSHSGGNSPLHF	TGTGCCAGCAGCCATTCAGGGGGGAATTCACCCCTCCACTTT
TRBJ2-7	once	NA	TRBV5-6	CASSSLGGGFSYEQYF	TGTGCCAGCAGCTCCCTAGGGGGAGGGTTCTCCTACGAGCAGTACTTC
TRBJ2-1	NA	TRBD2	TRBV7-3	CASSLERGAGEQFF	TGTGCCAGCAGCTTAGAGCGGGGGGCGGGTGAGCAGTTCTTC
TRBJ2-5	NA	NA	TRBV7-9	CASRSRGPQETQYF	TGTGCCAGCCGATCCCGGGGGCCCCAAGAGACCCAGTACTTC
TRBJ1-1	NA	TRBD1	TRBV27	CASSQYRGATEAFF	TGTGCCAGCAGTCAGTACAGGGGGGCTACTGAAGCTTTCTTT
TRBJ2-2	NA	TRBD1	TRBV2	CASSKDRVINTGELFF	TGTGCCAGCAGTAAGGACAGGGTAATTAACACCGGGGAGCTGTTTTTT
TRBJ2-5	NA	NA	TRBV13	CASSQISGGTQYF	TGTGCCAGCAGCCAAATCTCCGGAGGGACCCAGTACTTC
TRBJ2-1	NA	TRBD2	TRBV9	CASAHPSGGSSYNEQFF	TGTGCCAGCGCCCATCCTAGCGGGGGGAGCTCCTACAATGAGCAGTTCTTC
TRBJ1-2	NA	TRBD1	TRBV29-1	CSVGQGFDYGYTF	TGCAGCGTCGGACAGGGTTTTGACTATGGCTACACCTTC
TRBJ2-7	NA	TRBD2	TRBV9	CASSVTSGSYEQYF	TGTGCCAGCAGCGTGACTAGCGGCTCCTACGAGCAGTACTTC
TRBJ2-7	NA	NA	TRBV27	CASSPLQTAAYEQYF	TGTGCCAGCAGTCCTCTTCAGACAGCGGCCTACGAGCAGTACTTC
TRBJ1-1	NA	NA	TRBV2	CASSEFGLNTEAFF	TGTGCCAGCAGTGAGTTCGGGTTAAACACTGAAGCTTTCTTT
TRBJ2-5	once	TRBD1	TRBV29-1	CSGVLPGGETQYF	TGCAGCGGGGTCCTACCAGGGGGAGAGACCCAGTACTTC
TRBJ2-5	NA	NA	TRBV6-1	CASSKDRSRETQYF	TGTGCCAGCAGTAAAGACAGGTCCCGAGAGACCCAGTACTTC
TRBJ1-1	once	NA	TRBV27	CASSSGWTEAFF	TGTGCCAGCAGTTCTGGGTGGACTGAAGCTTTCTTT
TRBJ2-3	NA	NA	TRBV19	CASSLYVGAGDTQYF	TGTGCCAGTAGTCTATATGTCGGAGCAGGGGATACGCAGTATTTT
TRBJ2-1	NA	TRBD2	TRBV5-8	CASSYFTGTSGGPSSYEQFF	TGTGCCAGCAGCTACTTCACCGGGACTAGCGGGGGGCCGAGTTCATATGAGCAGTTCTTC
TRBJ2-3	NA	TRBD1	TRBV6-4	CASSETGEGDTQYF	TGTGCCAGCAGTGAGACAGGGGAAGGAGATACGCAGTATTTT
TRBJ1-6	few	NA	TRBV9	CASSQTGRYNSPLHF	TGTGCCAGCAGCCAAACAGGGCGTTATAATTCACCCCTCCACTTT
TRBJ1-6	NA	NA	TRBV21-1	CASSKGTPSSYNSPLHF	TGTGCCAGCAGCAAAGGGACACCGAGCTCCTATAATTCACCCCTCCACTTT
TRBJ1-2	NA	TRBD1	TRBV11-2	CASSLDRGHGYTF	TGTGCCAGCAGCTTGGACAGGGGGCATGGCTACACCTTC
TRBJ2-6	NA	TRBD2	TRBV19	CASSLFSGREGTNVLTF	TGTGCCAGTAGTTTATTCTCAGGGAGGGAAGGGACCAACGTCCTGACTTTC
TRBJ1-5	NA	NA	TRBV19	CASSILGTNQPQHF	TGTGCCAGTAGTATATTAGGGACCAATCAGCCCCAGCATTTT
TRBJ2-2	NA	NA	TRBV4-3	CVSSQAGGYRATGELFF	TGCGTCAGCAGCCAAGCCGGGGGGTACAGGGCGACCGGGGAGCTGTTTTTT
TRBJ2-7	NA	TRBD2	TRBV10-3	CAITRGVDYEQYF	TGTGCCATCACGCGGGGGGTAGACTACGAGCAGTACTTC
TRBJ2-7	NA	TRBD1	TRBV7-2	CASSRYSGQGYEQYF	TGTGCCAGCAGCCGTTATTCGGGACAGGGCTACGAGCAGTACTTC
TRBJ2-1	NA	NA	TRBV7-9	CASSWGGEQFF	TGTGCCAGCAGCTGGGGCGGTGAGCAGTTCTTC